The next 20 T cell receptor beta chains were all read from a single sample in a study of blood T cell repertoires in COVID-19. Using immunoSEQ multiplex PCR, the repertoire was profiled, and TCRdb retains in-frame clones only, with some absent. This sample yields hundreds of thousands of clones, of which around 87% are seen a single time; 1.7% belongs to the top ten. The specimen sequenced was PBMCs or T cells enriched from blood (not recorded which). These receptors were obtained from a woman younger than 30 with acute COVID-19.

The chain carries TRBV7-6 and TRBJ2-5; the match to TRBD1 covers 9 bases. The CDR3 runs 15 residues. V lost 4 bases, J lost 4 bases, and 7 bases stayed unmatched. Germline V gives CDR1 SGHVS, CDR2 FNYEAQ. CDR3 in amino acids: CASSSTGTGRETQYF. CDR3 DNA sequence: TGTGCCAGCAGCTCGACCGGGACAGGGAGAGAGACCCAGTACTTC.

V gene TRBV7-2 combines with J gene TRBJ1-2, with D perhaps TRBD1 (5 bases). Trimming cost V 2 bases and J 6 bases, with 16 bases left between them. The CDR3 extends over 15 amino acids. Germline V gene data show CDR1 as SGHTA and CDR2 as FQGNSA. This CDR3 reads CASSLMGPGMDGYTF. The DNA of the CDR3 is TGTGCCAGCAGCTTAATGGGGCCAGGGATGGATGGCTACACCTTC.

The J gene is TRBJ2-7, the V gene TRBV28; 8 nucleotides line up with TRBD1. The CDR3 totals 16 residues. Germline V gene sequence: CDR1 MDHEN, CDR2 SYDVKM. V lost 5 bases and J lost 3; bases outside the gene matches: 12. This CDR3 reads CASSTASRQGYYEQYF. The CDR3 DNA reads as TGTGCCAGCAGTACGGCATCGAGACAGGGGTACTACGAGCAGTACTTC. Drawing the rest from reference TRBV28 and TRBJ2-7, the complete variable domain is DVKVTQSSRYLVKRTGEKVFLECVQDMDHENMFWYRQDPGLGLRLIYFSYDVKMKEKGDIPEGYSVSREKKERFSLILESASTNQTSMYLCASSTASRQGYYEQYFGPGTRLTVT.

This chain joins TRBV4-3 and TRBJ2-4, with D possibly being TRBD2 (6 bases). V lost 0 bases and J 3 bases, leaving 9 bases between the germline ends. The CDR3 extends over 15 amino acids. Germline V gene sequence: CDR1 LGHNA, CDR2 YSLEER. The CDR3 protein is CASSQEGGVKNIQYF. The CDR3 bases are TGCGCCAGCAGCCAAGAAGGAGGGGTCAAAAACATTCAGTACTTC.

V usage is TRBV6-5 and J usage is TRBJ1-1; the D is unclear. The CDR3 spans 13 residues. CDR1 is MNHEY, CDR2 SVGAGI, per germline. V was shortened by 8 bases and J by 4 bases, with 14 bases between the two germline ends. The CDR3 coding sequence is TGTGCCAGCCTCGAGCCCCGTGGCACTGAAGCTTTCTTT. This encodes CASLEPRGTEAFF.

The chain combines TRBV28 with TRBJ2-7, with 10 nucleotides matching TRBD1. CDR1 is MDHEN and CDR2 is SYDVKM in the germline V gene. CDR3 length: 16 residues. V was clipped by 5 bases and J by 4 bases; unmatched bases: 11. In DNA, the CDR3 is TGTGCCAGCAGTACCCCCGGGACAGGGGCGAGGTACGAGCAGTACTTC. Residues: CASSTPGTGARYEQYF.

This clone occurred once. The chain combines TRBV7-6 with TRBJ2-7; D gene uncertain. V was trimmed by 1 base and J by 4 bases, leaving 8 bases between them. Germline V gene sequence: CDR1 SGHVS, CDR2 FNYEAQ. The CDR3 length is 13 residues. The CDR3 DNA reads as TGTGCCAGCAGCTTAGGTTTGTCGTACGAGCAGTACTTC. Translated, it gives CASSLGLSYEQYF.

The V gene is TRBV5-1, the J gene TRBJ2-5; 8 bases align to TRBD1. This CDR3 is 15 amino acids long. Germline-derived CDR1 and CDR2 are SGHRS and YFSETQ. Trimming took 3 bases from V and 2 from J; bases not matched to a gene: 6. The CDR3 nucleotides read TGCGCCAGCAGCTCGAAACAGGGGGTACAAGAGACCCAGTACTTC. As protein: CASSSKQGVQETQYF. The full variable domain, with the rest looked up from reference TRBV5-1 and TRBJ2-5, is KAGVTQTPRYLIKTRGQQVTLSCSPISGHRSVSWYQQTPGQGLQFLFEYFSETQRNKGNFPGRFSGRQFSNSRSEMNVSTLELGDSALYLCASSSKQGVQETQYFGPGTRLLVL.

V and J are TRBV28 and TRBJ2-2; 10 bases fit TRBD1. V was pared by 7 bases and J by 7 bases, with 6 bases of the junction left unmatched. The CDR3 extends over 14 amino acids. Germline V gives CDR1 MDHEN, CDR2 SYDVKM. The CDR3 loop reads CASKDRGNHGELFF. DNA of the CDR3: TGTGCCAGCAAGGACAGGGGGAATCACGGGGAGCTGTTTTTT.

CDR3 in DNA: TGTGCCAGCTCACCACTTGACAGGGGGAGGCCTGAAGCTTTCTTT. Its translation: CASSPLDRGRPEAFF. V gene TRBV18 combines with J gene TRBJ1-1, with 9 bases that match TRBD1. There are 15 residues in the CDR3. Germline CDR1 reads KGHSH; CDR2 reads LQKENI. The ends lost 1 base at V and 6 bases at J; junction bases unmatched: 6. The variable domain in full, completed from reference TRBV18 and TRBJ1-1, reads NAGVMQNPRHLVRRRGQEARLRCSPMKGHSHVYWYRQLPEEGLKFMVYLQKENIIDESGMPKERFSAEFPKEGPSILRIQQVVRGDSAAYFCASSPLDRGRPEAFFGQGTRLTVV.

The table lists this clone with a count of one. The chain combines TRBV6-6 with TRBJ2-5; D may be TRBD1 (5 bases). CDR3 size: 19 residues. Germline-derived CDR1 and CDR2 are MNHNY and SVGAGI (reference sequence). Trimming stripped 5 bases from V and 2 bases from J, with 27 bases between. The CDR3 nucleotides are TGTGCCAGCAGTCCGACAGATAGGGGCAGAACAACCCGTCAAGAGACCCAGTACTTC. This gives the protein CASSPTDRGRTTRQETQYF.

The gene calls are TRBV2 and TRBJ2-6, with D tentatively TRBD1 (6 bases). The CDR3 is 17 amino acids. Trimming took 4 bases from V and 0 from J, leaving 13 bases between them. The V gene's germline CDR1 is SNHLY and CDR2 FYNNEI. The CDR3: CASSGDNISSGANVLTF. The CDR3 DNA sequence: TGTGCCAGCAGTGGGGACAACATTAGCTCTGGGGCCAACGTCCTGACTTTC.

This chain uses TRBV15 with TRBJ1-3; possibly TRBD1 for D (6 bases). From germline, CDR1 is LNHNV and CDR2 YYDKDF (reference sequence). There are 17 residues in the CDR3. The V end was cut by 1 base, the J end by 0 bases, with 13 bases between. The CDR3 nucleotides read TGTGCCACCAGCAGAGTACCCACAGGGATCTCTGGAAACACCATATATTTT. Translating gives CATSRVPTGISGNTIYF.

The rearrangement links TRBV18 to TRBJ1-2; maybe TRBD1 (5 bases). From germline, CDR1 is KGHSH and CDR2 LQKENI. The CDR3 length is 13 residues. V was shortened by 5 bases and J by 2 bases, with 9 bases between the two germline ends. CDR3 sequence (DNA): TGTGCCAGCTCAGGGGCCATGAACTATGGCTACACCTTC. Its translation: CASSGAMNYGYTF.

The V call is TRBV28, the J call TRBJ2-7; TRBD2 is a possible D gene (5 bases). The germline V and J ends were trimmed by 2 bases and 2 bases, with 7 bases remaining between them. Germline-derived CDR1 and CDR2 are MDHEN and SYDVKM. This CDR3 spans 13 amino acids. The CDR3: CASSLEGTYEQYF. DNA for the CDR3: TGTGCCAGCAGTTTAGAGGGAACCTACGAGCAGTACTTC.

The rearrangement uses TRBV30 and TRBJ1-2; TRBD1 might be the D (5 bases). Germline-derived CDR1 and CDR2 are GTSNPN and SVGIG (reference sequence). This CDR3 is built from 12 residues. Trimming shortened V by 3 bases and J by 4 bases, and 9 bases separated the two germline ends. The CDR3 sequence: CAWRQELYGYTF. In nucleotides, the CDR3 is TGTGCCTGGAGACAGGAGCTCTATGGCTACACCTTC.

This chain joins TRBV11-2 and TRBJ2-1, with D perhaps TRBD2 (5 bases). Trimming cost V 3 bases and J 5 bases, with 8 bases left between them. The CDR3 contains 13 residues. Germline V CDR1 and CDR2: SGHAT, FQNNGV. DNA for the CDR3: TGTGCCAGCAGCTTTCGCGGGCACAATGAGCAGTTCTTC. Protein sequence: CASSFRGHNEQFF.

The chain links TRBV27 to TRBJ1-6, with D perhaps matching TRBD1 (5 bases). CDR3 length: 16 residues. Trimming removed 7 bases from V and 4 bases from J, with 17 bases in between. Germline values: CDR1 MNHEY, CDR2 SMNVEV (reference sequence). The CDR3 DNA reads TGTGCCAGCACCAGGAGGGGCCTATCGTATAATTCACCCCTCCACTTT. Amino acid sequence: CASTRRGLSYNSPLHF.

This clone has a handful of counts. The chain is built from TRBV9 and TRBJ2-7; 9 bases line up with TRBD1. With 0 bases clipped from V and 3 bases from J, the junction kept 4 bases outside the gene matches. Germline values: CDR1 SGDLS, CDR2 YYNGEE. CDR3 size: 15 residues. The CDR3 DNA reads TGTGCCAGCAGCGTAGACGGGACAGGGAGCTACGAGCAGTACTTC. Amino acids: CASSVDGTGSYEQYF. Complete variable domain (other parts from reference TRBV9 and TRBJ2-7): DSGVTQTPKHLITATGQRVTLRCSPRSGDLSVYWYQQSLDQGLQFLIQYYNGEERAKGNILERFSAQQFPDLHSELNLSSLELGDSALYFCASSVDGTGSYEQYFGPGTRLTVT.

The chain uses TRBV4-1 and TRBJ2-5; 12 bases agree with TRBD1. This CDR3 region has 17 residues. Germline CDR1 MGHRA, CDR2 YSYEKL. Germline trimming cut 0 bases from V and 5 bases from J; bases unmatched to any gene: 7. CDR3 sequence (DNA): TGCGCCAGCAGCCAAGATTCGGGGACAGGGGGCGCGGAGACCCAGTACTTC. Encoded protein: CASSQDSGTGGAETQYF.